A selection of T cell receptor beta chains follows, all from one sample in a study of cytomegalovirus exposure and HLA in healthy donors. Sequencing was performed with immunoSEQ multiplex PCR; in TCRdb, only in-frame clones are kept and a portion is missing. This table has 200,000 to 250,000 clones, more than 75% appearing once. What was sequenced was PBMCs. The receptor source for this set is a man aged 18-30 years in good health and CMV-seropositive. CDR3s include the opening cysteine and the closing phenylalanine or tryptophan.

j_call v_call cdr3_length cdr3_aa
TRBJ2-3 TRBV2 14 CASSGFMVTDTQYF
TRBJ2-2 TRBV5-4 16 CASSLGEGTNTGELFF
TRBJ2-1 TRBV4-2 13 CASSTSDSNEQFF
TRBJ2-7 TRBV2 16 CASSVRLEGASYEQYF
TRBJ1-5 TRBV6-1 14 CASIPSGINQPQHF
TRBJ2-1 TRBV4-3 13 CASSQSSLNEQFF
TRBJ2-1 TRBV10-3 13 CAITGQGAGEQFF
TRBJ1-2 TRBV13 12 CASSSSEYGYTF
TRBJ1-2 TRBV27 15 CASSPESGWAYGYTF
TRBJ2-2 TRBV4-2 16 CASSPQSERNTGELFF
TRBJ2-1 TRBV11-1 16 CASSLAEGHSYNEQFF
TRBJ2-1 TRBV10-3 16 CAISDRAGGSYNEQFF
TRBJ2-7 TRBV4-2 17 CASSQGTRGVTTYEQYF
TRBJ2-7 TRBV25-1 15 CASSDELAGDYEQYF
TRBJ2-3 TRBV4-3 16 CASSQDEGLDADTQYF
TRBJ2-7 TRBV10-3 13 CAIRSGDSYEQYF
TRBJ2-2 TRBV4-3 17 CASSQESEGVNTGELFF
TRBJ2-5 TRBV7-7 14 CASSPGLAQETQYF
TRBJ2-3 TRBV25-1 16 CASSDVGGLGTDTQYF
TRBJ1-1 TRBV30 12 CAWSASTVEAFF
TRBJ2-5 TRBV5-5 15 CASSFGGQGFETQYF
TRBJ2-7 TRBV6-7 15 CASSYSRQPSYEQYF
TRBJ2-7 TRBV5-1 14 CASSLTGVGGEQYF
TRBJ2-1 TRBV28 13 CASSFRLGNEQFF
TRBJ2-7 TRBV18 15 CASSPPGLAGGEQYF
TRBJ1-2 TRBV15 13 CATSAGANYGYTF
TRBJ2-2 TRBV5-1 18 CASSKTGTSGRDTGELFF
TRBJ2-1 TRBV25-1 17 CASSAKWGQGAYNEQFF
TRBJ1-1 TRBV5-1 15 CASSFSSGGSTEAFF
TRBJ1-2 TRBV27 16 CASSLSGGGTVLGYTF
TRBJ1-4 TRBV11-2 13 CASSLAFAEKLFF
TRBJ2-7 TRBV28 11 CASRDRAEQYF
TRBJ2-3 TRBV27 14 CASSLGWRRDTQYF
TRBJ2-2 TRBV5-1 15 CASNRERMDTGELFF
TRBJ1-5 TRBV2 13 CASSSSGTLPQHF
TRBJ2-1 TRBV2 16 CASSSGGTLLFNEQFF
TRBJ2-2 TRBV11-1 19 CASSQNAGLAGPGTGELFF
TRBJ2-1 TRBV6-5 12 CASSQGQNEQFF
TRBJ2-1 TRBV10-3 13 CAISAISYNEQFF
TRBJ1-2 TRBV5-1 15 CASSLGDRENYGYTF
TRBJ2-3 TRBV2 14 CAAFKGAFTDTQYF
TRBJ2-2 TRBV29-1 15 CSVRVGTGNTGELFF
TRBJ1-5 TRBV7-2 15 CASSLAADSNQPQHF
TRBJ1-2 TRBV6-5 13 CASSRPDSYGYTF
TRBJ1-2 TRBV5-1 15 CASSRDTRRDYGYTF
TRBJ2-5 TRBV15 14 CATSRGSGQETQYF